The clone carrying this T cell receptor (beta chain) was observed a handful of times. These data originate in a study of beta chain features in type 1 diabetes. The whole isolated RNA underwent reverse transcription, so sequencing captured expressed TCRB transcripts. TCRdb's copy holds only in-frame clones and misses some; the assay was immunoSEQ multiplex PCR. The sample holds approximately 340,000 clones; about 14% are singletons and the top ten take under 0.02%. Germline V gene sequence: CDR1 MNHNY, CDR2 SVGAGI (reference sequence). Trimming shortened V by 5 bases and J by 6 bases, and 12 bases separated the two germline ends. The CDR3 is 13 amino acids.

The V and J genes are TRBV6-6 and TRBJ2-3, with D maybe TRBD1 (6 bases). This receptor was obtained from a woman in her late teens or twenties in good health. The material sequenced was naive CD4+ T cells from blood. The CDR3 reads CASSHRAGDTQYF. The CDR3 DNA sequence: TGTGCCAGCAGTCACAGGGCTGGGGATACGCAGTATTTT.